This TCR beta chain derives from a study of T cells in Graves' hyperthyroidism and ophthalmopathy. CDR3 length: 13 amino acids. Germline V gives CDR1 MDHEN, CDR2 SYDVKM. J lost 7 bases, V lost 5 bases, and 6 bases had no gene match. Regions amplified from RNA transcripts were the TCR beta CDR3 regions. HTBI primers drove first-round RT-PCR of the TCR CDR3. TCRdb reprocessed the multiplex PCR reads with MiXCR, giving one entry per CDR3 protein. The sample holds about 500,000 distinct CDR3 sequences, about 16% seen once. The TCR was taken from a woman aged 25 to 39 with Graves' ophthalmopathy. The chain is built from TRBV28 and TRBJ1-2; TRBD1 agrees at 8 bases. The sample was blood. CDR3 DNA sequence: TGTGCCAGCAGTATCGAGGACAGGGTTGGCTACACCTTC. Protein product: CASSIEDRVGYTF.